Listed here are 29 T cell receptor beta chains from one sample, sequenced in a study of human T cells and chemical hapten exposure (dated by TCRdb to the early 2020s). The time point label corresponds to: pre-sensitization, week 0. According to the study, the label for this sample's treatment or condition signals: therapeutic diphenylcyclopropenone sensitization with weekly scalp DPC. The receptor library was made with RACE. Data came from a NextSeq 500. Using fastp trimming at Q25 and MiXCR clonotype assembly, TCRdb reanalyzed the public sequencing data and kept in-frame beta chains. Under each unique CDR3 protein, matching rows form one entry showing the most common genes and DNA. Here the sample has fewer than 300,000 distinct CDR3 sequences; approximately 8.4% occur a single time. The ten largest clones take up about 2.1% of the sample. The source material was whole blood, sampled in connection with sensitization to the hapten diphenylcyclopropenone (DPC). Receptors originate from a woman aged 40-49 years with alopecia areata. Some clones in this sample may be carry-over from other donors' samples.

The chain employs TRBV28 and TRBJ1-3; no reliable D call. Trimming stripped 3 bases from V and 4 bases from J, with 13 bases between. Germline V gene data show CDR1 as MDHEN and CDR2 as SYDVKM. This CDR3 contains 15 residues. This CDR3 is CASSFQALGGNTIYF. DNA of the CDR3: TGTGCCAGCAGTTTTCAGGCCCTAGGGGGAAACACCATATATTTT.

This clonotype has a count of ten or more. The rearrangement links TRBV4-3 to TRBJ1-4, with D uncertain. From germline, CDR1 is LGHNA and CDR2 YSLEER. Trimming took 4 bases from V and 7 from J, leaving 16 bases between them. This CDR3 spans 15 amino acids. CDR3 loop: CASSPGGQVTEKLFF. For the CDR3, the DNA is TGCGCCAGCAGCCCAGGAGGCCAGGTTACTGAAAAACTGTTTTTT.

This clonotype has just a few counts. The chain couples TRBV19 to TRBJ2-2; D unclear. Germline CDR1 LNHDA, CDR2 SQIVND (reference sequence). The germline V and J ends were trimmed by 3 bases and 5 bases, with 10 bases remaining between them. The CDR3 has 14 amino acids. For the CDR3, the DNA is TGTGCCAGTAGTATCGTGGAAGGGACCGGGGAGCTGTTTTTT. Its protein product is CASSIVEGTGELFF.

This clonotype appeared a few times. The CDR3 here is CATSVDGTPETEQFF. The DNA of the CDR3 is TGTGCCACCAGCGTAGACGGGACTCCTGAGACTGAGCAGTTCTTC. The V call is TRBV15, the J call TRBJ2-1, with a tentative D call TRBD2 (6 bases). This CDR3 has 15 amino acids. Germline CDR1 and CDR2: LNHNV and YYDKDF (reference sequence). Trimming left V 5 bases short and J 9 bases short, with 20 bases between.

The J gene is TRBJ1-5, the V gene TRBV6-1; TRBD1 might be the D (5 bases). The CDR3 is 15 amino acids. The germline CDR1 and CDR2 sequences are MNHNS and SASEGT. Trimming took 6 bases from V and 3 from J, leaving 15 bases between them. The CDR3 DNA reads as TGTGCCAGCAGGGGGTACGAGGGGCTCAATCAGCCCCAGCATTTT. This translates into CASRGYEGLNQPQHF.

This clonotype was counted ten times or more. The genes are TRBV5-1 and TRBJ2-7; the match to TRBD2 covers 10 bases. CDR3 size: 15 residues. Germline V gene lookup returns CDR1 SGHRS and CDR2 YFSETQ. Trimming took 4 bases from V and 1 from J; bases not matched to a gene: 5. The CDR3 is CASSRLAGTSYEQYF. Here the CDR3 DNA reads TGCGCCAGCAGCCGACTAGCGGGCACATCCTACGAGCAGTACTTC.

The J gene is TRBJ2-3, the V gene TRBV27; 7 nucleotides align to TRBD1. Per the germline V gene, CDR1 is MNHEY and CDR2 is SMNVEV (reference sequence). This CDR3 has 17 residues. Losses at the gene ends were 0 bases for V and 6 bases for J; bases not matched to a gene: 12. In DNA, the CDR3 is TGTGCCAGCAGTTTATCGGGGAACAGACAGGGCCGGGATACGCAGTATTTT. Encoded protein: CASSLSGNRQGRDTQYF.

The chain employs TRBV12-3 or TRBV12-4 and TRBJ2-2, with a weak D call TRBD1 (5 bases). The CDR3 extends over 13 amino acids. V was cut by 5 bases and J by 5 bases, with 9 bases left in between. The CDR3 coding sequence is TGTGCCAGCAGTCCAGGGATAACCGGGGAGCTGTTTTTT. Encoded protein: CASSPGITGELFF.

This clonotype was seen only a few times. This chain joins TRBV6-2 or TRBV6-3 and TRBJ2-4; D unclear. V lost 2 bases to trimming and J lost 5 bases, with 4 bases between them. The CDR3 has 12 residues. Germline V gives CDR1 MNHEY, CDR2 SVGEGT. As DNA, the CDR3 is TGTGCCAGCAGTTACACCCAAAACATTCAGTACTTC. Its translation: CASSYTQNIQYF.

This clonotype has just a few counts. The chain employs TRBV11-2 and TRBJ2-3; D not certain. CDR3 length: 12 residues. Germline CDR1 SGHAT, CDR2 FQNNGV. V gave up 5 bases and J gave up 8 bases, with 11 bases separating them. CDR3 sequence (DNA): TGTGCCAGCAGCCCCATTTCGGGTACGCAGTATTTT. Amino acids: CASSPISGTQYF. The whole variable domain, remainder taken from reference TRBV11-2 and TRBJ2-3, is EAGVAQSPRYKIIEKRQSVAFWCNPISGHATLYWYQQILGQGPKLLIQFQNNGVVDDSQLPKDRFSAERLKGVDSTLKIQPAKLEDSAVYLCASSPISGTQYFGPGTRLTVL.

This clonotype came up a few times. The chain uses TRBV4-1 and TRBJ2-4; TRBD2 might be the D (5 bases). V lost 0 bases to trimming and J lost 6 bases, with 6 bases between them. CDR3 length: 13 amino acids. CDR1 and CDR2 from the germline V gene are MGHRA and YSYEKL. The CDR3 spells CASSQDEGNIQYF. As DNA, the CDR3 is TGCGCCAGCAGCCAAGACGAGGGAAACATTCAGTACTTC.

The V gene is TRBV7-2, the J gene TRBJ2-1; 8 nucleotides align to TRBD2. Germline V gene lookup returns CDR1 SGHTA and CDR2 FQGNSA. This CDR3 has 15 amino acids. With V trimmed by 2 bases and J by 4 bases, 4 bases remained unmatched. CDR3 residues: CASSLLGGGYNEQFF. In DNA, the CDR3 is TGTGCCAGCAGCTTATTGGGCGGGGGGTACAATGAGCAGTTCTTC.

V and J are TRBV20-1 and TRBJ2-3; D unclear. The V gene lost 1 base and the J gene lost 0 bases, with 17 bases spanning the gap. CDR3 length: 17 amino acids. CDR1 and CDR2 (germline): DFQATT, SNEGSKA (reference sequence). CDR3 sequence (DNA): TGCAGTGCTAGAGGAACGTTTGGCTTTTTTAGCACAGATACGCAGTATTTT. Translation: CSARGTFGFFSTDTQYF.

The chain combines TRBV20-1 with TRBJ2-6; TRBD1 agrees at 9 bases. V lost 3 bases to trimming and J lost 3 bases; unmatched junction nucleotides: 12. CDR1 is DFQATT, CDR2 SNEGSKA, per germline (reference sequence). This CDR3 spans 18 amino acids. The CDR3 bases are TGCAGTGCTAGGCCTCCGGGACAGGGCTTTAATGGGGCCAACGTCCTGACTTTC. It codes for CSARPPGQGFNGANVLTF.

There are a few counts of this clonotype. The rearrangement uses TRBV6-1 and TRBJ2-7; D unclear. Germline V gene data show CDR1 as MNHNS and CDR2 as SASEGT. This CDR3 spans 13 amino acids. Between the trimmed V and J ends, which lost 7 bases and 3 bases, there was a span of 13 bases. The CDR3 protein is CASMEGSIYEQYF. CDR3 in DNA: TGTGCCAGCATGGAAGGCAGTATCTACGAGCAGTACTTC.

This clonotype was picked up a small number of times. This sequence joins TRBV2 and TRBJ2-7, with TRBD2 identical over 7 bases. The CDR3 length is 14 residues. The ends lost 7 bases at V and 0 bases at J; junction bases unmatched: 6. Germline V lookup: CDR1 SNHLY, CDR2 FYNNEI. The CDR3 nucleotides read TGTGCCAGCAAGGCTAGCGGACTCTCCTACGAGCAGTACTTC. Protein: CASKASGLSYEQYF.

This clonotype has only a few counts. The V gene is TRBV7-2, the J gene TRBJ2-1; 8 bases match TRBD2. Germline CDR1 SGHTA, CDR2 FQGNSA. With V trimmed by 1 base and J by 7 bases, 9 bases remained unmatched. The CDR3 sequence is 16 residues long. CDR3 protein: CASSLEAGRALNEQFF. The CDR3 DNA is TGTGCCAGCAGCTTAGAGGCCGGGAGGGCCCTTAATGAGCAGTTCTTC.

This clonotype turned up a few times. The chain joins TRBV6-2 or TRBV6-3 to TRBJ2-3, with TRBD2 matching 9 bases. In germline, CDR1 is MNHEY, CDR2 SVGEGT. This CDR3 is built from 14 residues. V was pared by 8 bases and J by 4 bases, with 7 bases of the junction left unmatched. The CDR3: CASEPAGGPDTQYF. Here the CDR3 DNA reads TGTGCCAGCGAACCCGCGGGAGGGCCAGATACGCAGTATTTT.

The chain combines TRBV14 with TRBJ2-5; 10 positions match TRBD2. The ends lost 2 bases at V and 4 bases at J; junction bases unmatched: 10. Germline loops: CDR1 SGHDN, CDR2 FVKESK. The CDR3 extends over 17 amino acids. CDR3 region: CASSQLSGRAHRETQYF. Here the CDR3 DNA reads TGTGCCAGCAGCCAACTAAGCGGGAGGGCTCATCGAGAGACCCAGTACTTC.

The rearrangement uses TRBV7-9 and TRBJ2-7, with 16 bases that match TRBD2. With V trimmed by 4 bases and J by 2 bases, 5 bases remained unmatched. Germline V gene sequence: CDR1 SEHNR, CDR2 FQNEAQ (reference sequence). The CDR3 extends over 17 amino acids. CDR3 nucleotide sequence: TGTGCCAGCAGCTCCGGGACTAGCGGGAGGGGTGCCTACGAGCAGTACTTC. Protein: CASSSGTSGRGAYEQYF.

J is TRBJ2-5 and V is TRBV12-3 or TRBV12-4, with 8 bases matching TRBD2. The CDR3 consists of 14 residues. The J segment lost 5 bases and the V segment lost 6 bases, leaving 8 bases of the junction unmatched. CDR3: CASRSSGRGETQYF. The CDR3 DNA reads TGTGCCAGCAGATCGAGCGGGAGAGGCGAGACCCAGTACTTC.

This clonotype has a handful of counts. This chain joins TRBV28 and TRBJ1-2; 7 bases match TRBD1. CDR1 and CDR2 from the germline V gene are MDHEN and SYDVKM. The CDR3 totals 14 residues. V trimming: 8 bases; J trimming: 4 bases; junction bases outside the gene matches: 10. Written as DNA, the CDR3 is TGTGCCAGCGACAGGGAAAAAAAAAGCTATGGCTACACCTTC. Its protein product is CASDREKKSYGYTF.

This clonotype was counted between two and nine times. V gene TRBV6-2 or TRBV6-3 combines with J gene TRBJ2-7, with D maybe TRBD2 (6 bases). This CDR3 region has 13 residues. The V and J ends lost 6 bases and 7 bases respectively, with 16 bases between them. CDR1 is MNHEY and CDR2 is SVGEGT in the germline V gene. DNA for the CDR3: TGTGCCAGCAGGCCTACGACTAGGCGGGAGCAGTACTTC. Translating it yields CASRPTTRREQYF.

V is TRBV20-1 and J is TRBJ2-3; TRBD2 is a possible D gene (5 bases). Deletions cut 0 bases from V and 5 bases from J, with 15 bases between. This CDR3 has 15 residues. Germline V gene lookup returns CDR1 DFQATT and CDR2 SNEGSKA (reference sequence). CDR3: CSARDILEALDTQYF. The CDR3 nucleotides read TGCAGTGCTAGAGATATTTTGGAGGCCCTAGATACGCAGTATTTT.

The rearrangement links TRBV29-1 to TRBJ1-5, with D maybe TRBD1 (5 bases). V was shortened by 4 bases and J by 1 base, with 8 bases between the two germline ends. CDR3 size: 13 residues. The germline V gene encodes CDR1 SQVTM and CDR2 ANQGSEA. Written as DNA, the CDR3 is TGCAGCGTTGCGAGGGACAGCAATCAGCCCCAGCATTTT. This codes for CSVARDSNQPQHF. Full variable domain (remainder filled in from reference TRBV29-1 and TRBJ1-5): SAVISQKPSRDICQRGTSLTIQCQVDSQVTMMFWYRQQPGQSLTLIATANQGSEATYESGFVIDKFPISRPNLTFSTLTVSNMSPEDSSIYLCSVARDSNQPQHFGDGTRLSIL.

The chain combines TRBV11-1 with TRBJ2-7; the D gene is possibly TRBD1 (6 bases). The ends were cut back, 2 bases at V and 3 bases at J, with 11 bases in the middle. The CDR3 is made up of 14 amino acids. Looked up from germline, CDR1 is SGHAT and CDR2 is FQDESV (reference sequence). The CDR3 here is CASSLRTEDYEQYF. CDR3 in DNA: TGTGCCAGCAGCTTAAGGACAGAAGACTACGAGCAGTACTTC.

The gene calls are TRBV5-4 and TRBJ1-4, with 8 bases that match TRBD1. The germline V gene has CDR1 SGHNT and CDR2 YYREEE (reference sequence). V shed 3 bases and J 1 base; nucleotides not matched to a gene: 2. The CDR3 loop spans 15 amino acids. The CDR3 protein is CASSSQGGTNEKLFF. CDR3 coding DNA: TGTGCCAGCAGCTCACAGGGGGGAACTAATGAAAAACTGTTTTTT.

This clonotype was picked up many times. CDR3 in amino acids: CASSLARSDTQYF. The CDR3 DNA sequence: TGTGCCAGCAGTCTGGCACGGTCAGATACGCAGTATTTT. The chain links TRBV2 to TRBJ2-3; D is uncertain. The germline V and J ends were trimmed by 5 bases and 4 bases, with 10 bases remaining between them. Germline V gene lookup returns CDR1 SNHLY and CDR2 FYNNEI. The CDR3 has 13 residues.

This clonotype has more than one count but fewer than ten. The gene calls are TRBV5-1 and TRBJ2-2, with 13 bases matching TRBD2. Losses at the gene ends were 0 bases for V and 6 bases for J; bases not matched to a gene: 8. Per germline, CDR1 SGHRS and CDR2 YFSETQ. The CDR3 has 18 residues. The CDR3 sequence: CASSLAVLAGGPAGELFF. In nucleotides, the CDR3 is TGCGCCAGCAGCTTGGCAGTACTAGCGGGAGGGCCGGCCGGGGAGCTGTTTTTT.